Listed here is a single T cell receptor beta chain. The time point: persistent/refractory GD, antithyroid drugs over 5 years with positive TRAb. RNA isolated from PBMCs was used to make the TCR library. Researchers made TCR beta libraries by using iRepertoire HTBI primers and running Arm-PCR on CDR3 regions. TCRdb itself ran the multiplex PCR reads through MiXCR, one entry per CDR3 protein. The data show 400,000 to 500,000 distinct CDR3 sequences, approximately 22% seen once. The length of the CDR3 is 16 residues. V lost 7 bases and J lost 3, with 18 bases in between. This entry is derived from a study of regulatory T cells in long-lasting Graves disease.

Sequencing used peripheral blood mononuclear cells (PBMCs), obtained when the disease was refractory, from a patient treated with antithyroid drugs. The TCR was taken from a female donor with Graves disease. This chain joins TRBV12-3 or TRBV12-4 and TRBJ1-4; weak D call: TRBD1 (5 bases). Here the CDR3 reads CASKPSPGDANEKLFF. CDR3 in DNA: TGTGCCAGCAAACCCTCGCCCGGGGACGCTAATGAAAAACTGTTTTTT.